A single sample is the source of the 24 T cell receptor beta chains below, sequenced in a study of radiation and T cells in renal cell carcinoma. Time point here: baseline pretreatment blood. Treatment denoted: 15 Gy SBRT to primary tumor, nephrectomy 4 weeks later. The protocol was immunoSEQ multiplex PCR, while the TCRdb copy is restricted to in-frame clones and leaves out a portion. This sample carries 100,000 to 150,000 clones, about four fifths of them seen once, and the ten largest clones take approximately 3%. Material: blood, obtained from a patient whose treatment included radiotherapy and nephrectomy. Receptors originate from an older woman with renal cell carcinoma.

This clone appeared once. CDR3: CASSRDRPLAEAFF. The CDR3 DNA follows: TGTGCCAGCAGCCGCGACAGGCCCCTCGCTGAAGCTTTCTTT. The V and J genes are TRBV28 and TRBJ1-1; a weak D match, TRBD1 (6 bases). Per the germline V gene, CDR1 is MDHEN and CDR2 is SYDVKM. The CDR3 length is 14 residues. V shed 6 bases and J shed 6 bases, with 17 bases lying between them.

This clone came up a few times. The CDR3 DNA sequence: TGTGCCAGCAGCGTAGAGGCGGGCCTCCAAGAGACCCAGTACTTC. Its translation is CASSVEAGLQETQYF. This chain links TRBV9 with TRBJ2-5, with a weak D call TRBD2 (5 bases). Per germline, CDR1 SGDLS and CDR2 YYNGEE. Trimming stripped 0 bases from V and 1 base from J, with 10 bases between. The CDR3 loop spans 15 amino acids.

Only one count was recorded for this clone. CDR3: CASSLGQGAYEQYF. The CDR3 nucleotides are TGTGCCAGCAGTTTGGGACAGGGCGCCTACGAGCAGTACTTC. The V gene is TRBV6-5, the J gene TRBJ2-7, with 9 nucleotides matching TRBD1. The V gene's germline CDR1 is MNHEY and CDR2 SVGAGI. V lost 4 bases and J lost 2; bases outside the gene matches: 3. The CDR3 sequence is 14 residues long.

The chain joins TRBV30 to TRBJ1-1; no reliable D call. CDR1 GTSNPN and CDR2 SVGIG come from the germline V gene (reference sequence). The CDR3 runs 17 residues. V lost 2 bases and J 0 bases, leaving 19 bases between the germline ends. The CDR3 DNA reads as TGTGCCTGGAGTCGATTACCCCCAGCGGGGTTGAACACTGAAGCTTTCTTT. It encodes CAWSRLPPAGLNTEAFF.

The chain links TRBV6-1 to TRBJ1-5; a weak D match, TRBD1 (6 bases). The V end was cut by 5 bases, the J end by 3 bases, with 8 bases between. The CDR3 sequence is 13 residues long. Germline V gene sequence: CDR1 MNHNS, CDR2 SASEGT. CDR3 protein: CASSTGYNQPQHF. Here the CDR3 DNA reads TGTGCCAGCAGTACAGGGTACAATCAGCCCCAGCATTTT.

V gene TRBV29-1 combines with J gene TRBJ1-1; D is undetermined. CDR1 and CDR2 (germline): SQVTM, ANQGSEA. The CDR3 contains 11 residues. This chain's CDR3 is CKTALNTEAFF. CDR3 nucleotide sequence: TGCAAAACGGCTCTGAACACTGAAGCTTTCTTT.

The V and J genes are TRBV10-1 and TRBJ1-5; D call uncertain. Germline values: CDR1 WNHNN, CDR2 SYGVQD (reference sequence). There are 13 residues in the CDR3. Trimming pared 3 bases from V and 2 bases from J, leaving 5 bases between. CDR3: CASSDIGNQPQHF. In DNA form, the CDR3 reads TGCGCCAGCAGTGACATAGGCAATCAGCCCCAGCATTTT.

This clone was found once. DNA of the CDR3: TGTGCCAGTAGTGCGGGATTGAACACTGAAGCTTTCTTT. Amino acids: CASSAGLNTEAFF. This rearrangement joins TRBV19 to TRBJ1-1; no firm D call. There are 13 residues in the CDR3. V was pared by 5 bases and J by 0 bases, with 7 bases between. CDR1 LNHDA and CDR2 SQIVND come from the germline V gene (reference sequence).

This chain links TRBV5-5 with TRBJ2-3; TRBD1 is a possible D gene (6 bases). There are 14 residues in the CDR3. Trimming removed 4 bases at V and 4 bases at J, with 13 bases between. Per the germline V gene, CDR1 is SGHKS and CDR2 is YYEKEE (reference sequence). The CDR3 is CASSKDTGSDTQYF. The CDR3 DNA is TGTGCCAGCAGCAAGGACACAGGGTCAGATACGCAGTATTTT.

Only a few counts were recorded for this clone. The chain has TRBV7-2 and TRBJ2-1; 10 bases fit TRBD2. From germline, CDR1 is SGHTA and CDR2 FQGNSA. CDR3 length: 17 amino acids. J lost 7 bases, V lost 1 base, and 10 bases had no gene match. Here the CDR3 DNA reads TGTGCCAGCAGCTTAGGAGGGAGCGGGAGGGGTGTAAATGAGCAGTTCTTC. Protein sequence: CASSLGGSGRGVNEQFF. Filled out from reference TRBV7-2 and TRBJ2-1, the complete variable domain reads GAGVSQSPSNKVTEKGKDVELRCDPISGHTALYWYRQSLGQGLEFLIYFQGNSAPDKSGLPSDRFSAERTGGSVSTLTIQRTQQEDSAVYLCASSLGGSGRGVNEQFFGPGTRLTVL.

This chain joins TRBV28 and TRBJ1-1; 7 bases align to TRBD1. Germline trimming cut 3 bases from V and 1 base from J; bases unmatched to any gene: 2. CDR1 is MDHEN and CDR2 is SYDVKM in the germline V gene. The CDR3 sequence is 14 residues long. The CDR3 nucleotides are TGTGCCAGCAGTTTTCAGGGGGAGAACACTGAAGCTTTCTTT. Translated, it gives CASSFQGENTEAFF.

The chain links TRBV5-4 to TRBJ2-3; weak D call: TRBD1 (6 bases). The ends were cut back, 0 bases at V and 0 bases at J, with 8 bases in the middle. The CDR3 is made up of 15 amino acids. Per the germline V gene, CDR1 is SGHNT and CDR2 is YYREEE (reference sequence). The CDR3 here is CASSLGTASTDTQYF. The CDR3 region has the DNA TGTGCCAGCAGCTTGGGGACAGCTAGCACAGATACGCAGTATTTT.

The chain has TRBV19 and TRBJ2-1, with D possibly TRBD2 on 6 matching bases. Trimming took 6 bases from V and 1 from J, leaving 13 bases between them. Germline lookup yields CDR1 LNHDA and CDR2 SQIVND (reference sequence). The CDR3 is made up of 15 amino acids. As DNA, the CDR3 is TGTGCCAGTAGCCCAACTAGCTTTTCCTACAATGAGCAGTTCTTC. Translation gives CASSPTSFSYNEQFF. The full variable domain, completed using reference TRBV19 and TRBJ2-1, is DGGITQSPKYLFRKEGQNVTLSCEQNLNHDAMYWYRQDPGQGLRLIYYSQIVNDFQKGDIAEGYSVSREKKESFPLTVTSAQKNPTAFYLCASSPTSFSYNEQFFGPGTRLTVL.

In nucleotides, the CDR3 is TGTGCCAGCTCGCCTAGTGGGACAGATTATGGCTACACCTTC. Its translation: CASSPSGTDYGYTF. The chain recombines TRBV18 with TRBJ1-2; 7 bases line up with TRBD1. Trimming at V came to 6 bases and at J to 5 bases, leaving 9 bases not matched to a gene. Germline V CDR1 and CDR2: KGHSH, LQKENI. This CDR3 is 14 amino acids long.

V is TRBV5-6 and J is TRBJ1-1, with D possibly being TRBD1 (5 bases). Trimming shortened V by 4 bases and J by 7 bases, and 14 bases separated the two germline ends. Germline CDR1 SGHDT, CDR2 YYEEEE. This CDR3 is 13 amino acids long. CDR3 protein: CASSPTGAREAFF. In nucleotides, the CDR3 is TGTGCCAGCAGCCCAACTGGGGCCCGTGAAGCTTTCTTT.

This chain uses TRBV6-6 with TRBJ2-2, with no clear D. Per germline, CDR1 MNHNY and CDR2 SVGAGI (reference sequence). This CDR3 is built from 13 residues. Trimming shortened V by 2 bases and J by 3 bases, and 4 bases separated the two germline ends. In DNA form, the CDR3 reads TGTGCCAGCAGTTACAAGTACACCGGGGAGCTGTTTTTT. Its protein product is CASSYKYTGELFF.

This sequence joins TRBV7-8 and TRBJ2-7; D uncertain. Germline V CDR1 and CDR2: SGHVS, FQNEAQ. V was shortened by 7 bases and J by 7 bases, with 20 bases between the two germline ends. The CDR3 runs to 14 residues. CDR3 protein: CASNSWQAAGEQYF. CDR3 in DNA: TGTGCCAGCAATTCTTGGCAGGCAGCTGGGGAGCAGTACTTC. Drawing the rest from reference TRBV7-8 and TRBJ2-7, the complete variable domain is GAGVSQSPRYKVAKRGQDVALRCDPISGHVSLFWYQQALGQGPEFLTYFQNEAQLDKSGLPSDRFFAERPEGSVSTLKIQRTQQEDSAVYLCASNSWQAAGEQYFGPGTRLTVT.

This rearrangement joins TRBV12-5 to TRBJ1-3; TRBD1 matches 7 bases. CDR3 length: 14 residues. The V and J ends lost 7 bases and 8 bases, in that order; junction bases with no gene match: 11. In germline, CDR1 is LGHNT, CDR2 FRNRAP. The CDR3 sequence: CASAQDRSTDTIYF. The CDR3 nucleotides are TGTGCTAGTGCCCAGGACAGGTCTACAGACACCATATATTTT.

V usage is TRBV6-1 and J usage is TRBJ1-6; tentative D call: TRBD1 (5 bases). This CDR3 is 15 amino acids long. Germline loops: CDR1 MNHNS, CDR2 SASEGT. Trimming cost V 2 bases and J 4 bases, with 9 bases left between them. CDR3: CASSEQGLYNSPLHF. For the CDR3, the DNA is TGTGCCAGCAGTGAACAGGGACTTTATAATTCACCCCTCCACTTT.

The V gene is TRBV6-5, the J gene TRBJ1-1; a weak D match, TRBD1 (5 bases). Germline V lookup: CDR1 MNHEY, CDR2 SVGAGI. The CDR3 is made up of 14 amino acids. Trimming took off 6 bases at V and 4 bases at J, with 15 bases between the two ends. The CDR3 DNA follows: TGTGCCAGCAGCTTCGGGGGTTTGGGCACTGAAGCTTTCTTT. This translates into CASSFGGLGTEAFF.

V is TRBV2 and J is TRBJ2-4; D remains unclear. V lost 3 bases and J lost 2, with 8 bases in between. The CDR3 has 14 residues. Germline V lookup: CDR1 SNHLY, CDR2 FYNNEI. The CDR3, as DNA: TGTGCCAGCAGTGAGGGCAGATCCAAAAACATTCAGTACTTC. Its protein product is CASSEGRSKNIQYF. The variable domain in full, completed from reference TRBV2 and TRBJ2-4, reads EPEVTQTPSHQVTQMGQEVILRCVPISNHLYFYWYRQILGQKVEFLVSFYNNEISEKSEIFDDQFSVERPDGSNFTLKIRSTKLEDSAMYFCASSEGRSKNIQYFGAGTRLSVL.

J is TRBJ2-7 and V is TRBV19, with 7 nucleotides matching TRBD1. The length of the CDR3 is 14 residues. J lost 1 base, V lost 2 bases, and 2 bases had no gene match. The germline CDR1 and CDR2 sequences are LNHDA and SQIVND (reference sequence). The CDR3 nucleotides are TGTGCCAGTAGTATACGACAGGGTTCCTACGAGCAGTACTTC. Its translation: CASSIRQGSYEQYF. The whole variable domain, remainder taken from reference TRBV19 and TRBJ2-7, is DGGITQSPKYLFRKEGQNVTLSCEQNLNHDAMYWYRQDPGQGLRLIYYSQIVNDFQKGDIAEGYSVSREKKESFPLTVTSAQKNPTAFYLCASSIRQGSYEQYFGPGTRLTVT.

The chain employs TRBV7-6 and TRBJ2-7, with 11 bases lining up with TRBD2. V gave up 3 bases and J gave up 2 bases; unmatched junction bases: 21. CDR3 size: 21 residues. Per germline, CDR1 SGHVS and CDR2 FNYEAQ. The CDR3: CASSLTLTGTSGITYPYEQYF. The CDR3 nucleotides are TGTGCCAGCAGCTTGACTCTAACCGGGACTAGCGGAATAACTTATCCCTACGAGCAGTACTTC.

The chain joins TRBV7-3 to TRBJ2-2, with 11 nucleotides matching TRBD2. Germline CDR1 SGHTA, CDR2 FQGTGA. This CDR3 spans 15 amino acids. The V and J ends lost 5 bases and 4 bases, in that order; junction bases with no gene match: 3. CDR3 nucleotide sequence: TGTGCCAGCAGCCTAGGGACTAGCGGCACCGGGGAGCTGTTTTTT. Its translation is CASSLGTSGTGELFF.